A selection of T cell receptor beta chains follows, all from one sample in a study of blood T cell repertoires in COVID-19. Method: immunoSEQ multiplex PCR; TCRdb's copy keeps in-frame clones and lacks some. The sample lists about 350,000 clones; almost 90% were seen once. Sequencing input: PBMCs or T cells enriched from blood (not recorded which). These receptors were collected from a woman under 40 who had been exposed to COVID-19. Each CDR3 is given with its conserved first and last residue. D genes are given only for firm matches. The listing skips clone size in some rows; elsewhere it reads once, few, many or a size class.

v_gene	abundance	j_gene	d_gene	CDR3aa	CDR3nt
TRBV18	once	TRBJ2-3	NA	CASSPRGLGGTDTQYF	TGTGCCAGCTCACCACGGGGGCTGGGTGGCACAGATACGCAGTATTTT
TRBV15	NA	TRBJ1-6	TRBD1	CATSRDRGFDSPLHF	TGTGCCACCAGCCGGGACAGGGGTTTCGATTCACCCCTCCACTTT
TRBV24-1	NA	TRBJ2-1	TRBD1	CATSDPRTGGGRGGNEQFF	TGTGCCACCAGTGATCCACGAACAGGGGGCGGACGAGGGGGCAATGAGCAGTTCTTC
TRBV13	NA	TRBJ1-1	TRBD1	CASSPGRGSEAFF	TGTGCCAGCAGCCCAGGCAGGGGGTCTGAAGCTTTCTTT
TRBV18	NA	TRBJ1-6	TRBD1	CASSGADRGNSPLHF	TGTGCCAGCTCGGGGGCCGACAGGGGAAATTCACCCCTCCACTTT
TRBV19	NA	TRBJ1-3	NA	CASSIWPGNTIYF	TGTGCCAGTAGTATTTGGCCTGGAAACACCATATATTTT
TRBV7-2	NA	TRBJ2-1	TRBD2	CASSLGGRVTEQFF	TGTGCCAGCAGCTTAGGCGGGAGAGTAACTGAGCAGTTCTTC
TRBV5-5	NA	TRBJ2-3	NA	CASSLAFAGPTDTQYF	TGTGCCAGCAGCTTGGCCTTTGCAGGGCCCACAGATACGCAGTATTTT
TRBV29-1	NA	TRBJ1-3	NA	CSATGVRDTANTIYF	TGCAGCGCCACCGGAGTTCGGGACACGGCAAACACCATATATTTT
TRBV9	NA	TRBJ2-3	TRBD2	CASSGTSGTTDTQYF	TGTGCCAGCAGCGGGACTAGCGGAACCACAGATACGCAGTATTTT
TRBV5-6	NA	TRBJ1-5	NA	CASSLFQAGYQPQHF	TGTGCCAGCAGCTTGTTTCAGGCAGGATATCAGCCCCAGCATTTT
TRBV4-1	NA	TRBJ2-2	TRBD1	CASSQDPLGQGANTGELFF	TGCGCCAGCAGCCAAGACCCCCTCGGACAGGGGGCTAACACCGGGGAGCTGTTTTTT
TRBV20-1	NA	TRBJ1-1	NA	CSANPGTEAFF	TGCAGTGCTAACCCGGGGACTGAAGCTTTCTTT
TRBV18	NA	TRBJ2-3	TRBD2	CASSLTGTSESYTDTQYF	TGTGCCAGCTCGCTTACAGGGACTAGCGAGAGTTATACAGATACGCAGTATTTT
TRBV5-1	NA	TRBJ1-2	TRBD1	CASSLPYRGPKKGYTF	TGCGCCAGCAGCTTACCTTACAGGGGACCCAAGAAAGGCTACACCTTC
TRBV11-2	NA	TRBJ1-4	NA	CASSLAEKLFF	TGTGCCAGCAGCTTAGCAGAAAAACTGTTTTTT
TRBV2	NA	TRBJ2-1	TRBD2	CASSGLAGGLNEQFF	TGTGCCAGCAGTGGTTTAGCGGGAGGGCTCAATGAGCAGTTCTTC
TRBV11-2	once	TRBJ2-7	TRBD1	CASSSDTPGGRSYEQYF	TGTGCCAGCAGCTCAGACACCCCAGGGGGCAGGTCCTACGAGCAGTACTTC
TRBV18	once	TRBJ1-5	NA	CASSTGHLNQPQHF	TGTGCCAGCTCAACCGGACACCTCAATCAGCCCCAGCATTTT
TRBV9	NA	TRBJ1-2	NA	CASSATGPYGYTF	TGTGCCAGCAGCGCCACAGGGCCTTATGGCTACACCTTC
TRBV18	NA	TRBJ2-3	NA	CASSLRQRPGDTQYF	TGTGCCAGCTCACTCAGACAGCGCCCGGGCGATACGCAGTATTTT
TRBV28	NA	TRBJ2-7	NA	CASPGPGVRYEQYF	TGTGCCAGTCCCGGCCCGGGGGTGAGGTACGAGCAGTACTTC
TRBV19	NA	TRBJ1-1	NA	CASRSMNTEAFF	TGTGCCAGTCGGAGCATGAACACTGAAGCTTTCTTT
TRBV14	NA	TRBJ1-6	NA	CASSHRSSYNSPLHF	TGTGCCAGCAGCCATAGGAGTTCCTATAATTCACCCCTCCACTTT
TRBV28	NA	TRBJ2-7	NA	CASSLGRDYEQYF	TGTGCCAGCAGTTTAGGCAGGGATTACGAGCAGTACTTC
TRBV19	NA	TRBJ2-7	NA	CASSSRRGISYEQYF	TGTGCCAGTAGTAGCCGACGGGGTATCTCCTACGAGCAGTACTTC
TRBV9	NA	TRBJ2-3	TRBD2	CASSVGGRERRTDTQYF	TGTGCCAGCAGCGTAGGAGGGCGGGAGCGTCGTACAGATACGCAGTATTTT
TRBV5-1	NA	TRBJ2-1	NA	CATRGSSYNEQFF	TGCGCCACAAGGGGTTCCTCCTACAATGAGCAGTTCTTC
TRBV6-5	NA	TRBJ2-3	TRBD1	CASSDPTGGTDTQYF	TGTGCCAGCAGCGATCCAACAGGGGGCACAGATACGCAGTATTTT
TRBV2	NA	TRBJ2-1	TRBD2	CASSEALAGGRNEQFF	TGTGCCAGCAGTGAAGCGCTAGCGGGAGGGAGGAATGAGCAGTTCTTC
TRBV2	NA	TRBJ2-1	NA	CASKETTGYNEQFF	TGTGCCAGCAAAGAAACAACAGGTTACAATGAGCAGTTCTTC
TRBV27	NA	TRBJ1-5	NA	CASSPRLGNQPQHF	TGTGCCAGCAGTCCGCGACTGGGCAATCAGCCCCAGCATTTT
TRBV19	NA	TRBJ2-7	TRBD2	CASRGLAGLTYEQYF	TGTGCCAGTAGGGGACTAGCGGGATTAACCTACGAGCAGTACTTC
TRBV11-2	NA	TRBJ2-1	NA	CASSRGREFEQFF	TGTGCCAGCAGCCGCGGGCGAGAGTTTGAGCAGTTCTTC
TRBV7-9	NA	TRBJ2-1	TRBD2	CASSSPPGTSGPNPYEQFF	TGTGCCAGCAGCTCGCCCCCCGGGACTAGCGGGCCCAACCCATATGAGCAGTTCTTC
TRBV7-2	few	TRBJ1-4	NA	CASSLVQGDEKLFF	TGTGCCAGCAGCTTAGTTCAGGGTGACGAAAAACTGTTTTTT
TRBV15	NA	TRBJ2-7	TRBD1	CATSRGGRDSSYEQYF	TGTGCCACCAGCAGAGGGGGCCGGGACAGCTCCTACGAGCAGTACTTC
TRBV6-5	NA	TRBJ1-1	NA	CASSRGMNTEAFF	TGTGCCAGCAGTAGGGGTATGAACACTGAAGCTTTCTTT
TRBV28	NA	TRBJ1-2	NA	CASSSEGQQNYGYTF	TGTGCCAGCAGTTCAGAAGGACAGCAAAACTATGGCTACACCTTC
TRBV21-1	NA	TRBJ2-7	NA	CARTASRGPYEQYF	TGTGCCAGGACCGCAAGCAGGGGCCCCTACGAGCAGTACTTC
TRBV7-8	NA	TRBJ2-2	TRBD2	CASSLDSLGSGLAASGELFF	TGTGCCAGCAGCTTAGATTCGTTAGGGTCGGGACTAGCGGCCTCAGGGGAGCTGTTTTTT
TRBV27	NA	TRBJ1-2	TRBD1	CASSFQGAYGYTF	TGTGCCAGCAGTTTCCAGGGGGCCTATGGCTACACCTTC